The source of this T cell receptor (beta chain) is a study of human T cells and chemical hapten exposure. The wider study: Patch tests put 0.01% DPC on the upper back, and the results were checked at 6 days. Small discrepancies in pooled library volume mainly accounted for the varying TCR yields per sample.

Time point of the sample: pre-sensitization, week 0. Treatment defined: therapeutic diphenylcyclopropenone sensitization with weekly scalp DPC. Blood, whole and unfractionated, served as the source for total RNA extraction. The CDR3 totals 13 residues. Trimming took off 6 bases at V and 9 bases at J, with 15 bases between the two ends. In TCRdb, the RACE reads were re-called with MiXCR into one record per CDR3 protein. The table lists about 51,000 distinct CDR3 sequences, approximately 9.8% of them singletons, with more than 13% in the top ten. This sequence joins TRBV12-3 or TRBV12-4 and TRBJ1-3; D gene unclear. Sequences were derived from whole blood, sampled in connection with sensitization to the hapten diphenylcyclopropenone (DPC). This sequence was found in a woman aged 40 to 50 with alopecia areata. Some clones in this sample may be carry-over from other donors' samples. The CDR3 bases are TGTGCCAGCAGCCTACCGTCGGGAGGCACCATATATTTT. Translation gives CASSLPSGGTIYF.